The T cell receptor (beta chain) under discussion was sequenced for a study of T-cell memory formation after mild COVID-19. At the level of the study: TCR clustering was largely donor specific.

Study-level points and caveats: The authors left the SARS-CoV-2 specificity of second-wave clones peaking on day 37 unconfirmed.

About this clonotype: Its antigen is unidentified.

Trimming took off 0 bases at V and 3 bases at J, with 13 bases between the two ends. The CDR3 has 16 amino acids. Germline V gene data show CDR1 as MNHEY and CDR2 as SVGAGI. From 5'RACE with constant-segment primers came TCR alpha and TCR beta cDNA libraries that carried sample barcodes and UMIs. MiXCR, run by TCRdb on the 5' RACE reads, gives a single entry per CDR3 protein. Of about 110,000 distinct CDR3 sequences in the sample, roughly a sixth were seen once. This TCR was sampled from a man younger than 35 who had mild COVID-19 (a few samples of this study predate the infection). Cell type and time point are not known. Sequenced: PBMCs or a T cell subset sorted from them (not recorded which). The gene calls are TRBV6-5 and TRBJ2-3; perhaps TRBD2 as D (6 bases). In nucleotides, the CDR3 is TGTGCCAGCAGTTACTCCAGGCCCGGGGGTACAGATACGCAGTATTTT. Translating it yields CASSYSRPGGTDTQYF.